This T cell receptor beta chain came from a study of CD8 T cells in ankylosing spondylitis. V shed 6 bases and J 2 bases; nucleotides not matched to a gene: 9. Germline V CDR1 and CDR2: SEHNR, FQNEAQ (reference sequence). This CDR3 is built from 15 residues. MiXCR, applied by TCRdb to the 5' RACE reads, yields one record per CDR3 protein. This sample has 350,000 to 400,000 distinct CDR3 sequences, with 20% found just once. Material for sequencing was blood, either unsorted or a sorted T cell fraction (not recorded which). The source of this sequence is a male donor with ankylosing spondylitis or in good health (not recorded which). J is TRBJ2-7 and V is TRBV7-9, with 8 bases lining up with TRBD1. The CDR3 spells CASSLQGAGPYEQYF. The CDR3 DNA sequence: TGTGCCAGCAGTCTGCAGGGGGCGGGCCCCTACGAGCAGTACTTC.